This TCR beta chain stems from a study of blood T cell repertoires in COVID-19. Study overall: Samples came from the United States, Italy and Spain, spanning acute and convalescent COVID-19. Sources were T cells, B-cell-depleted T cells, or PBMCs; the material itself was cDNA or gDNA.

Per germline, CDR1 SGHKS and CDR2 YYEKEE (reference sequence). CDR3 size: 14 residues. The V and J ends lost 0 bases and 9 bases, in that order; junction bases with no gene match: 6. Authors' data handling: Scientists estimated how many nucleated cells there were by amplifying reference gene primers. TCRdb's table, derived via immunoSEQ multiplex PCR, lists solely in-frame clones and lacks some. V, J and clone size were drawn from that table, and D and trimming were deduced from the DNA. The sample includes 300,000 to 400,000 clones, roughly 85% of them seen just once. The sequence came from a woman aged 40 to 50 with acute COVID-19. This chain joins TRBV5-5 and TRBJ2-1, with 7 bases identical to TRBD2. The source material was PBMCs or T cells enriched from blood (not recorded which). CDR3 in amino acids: CASSLAVAGGEQFF. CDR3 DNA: TGTGCCAGCAGCTTGGCAGTAGCGGGTGGTGAGCAGTTCTTC.